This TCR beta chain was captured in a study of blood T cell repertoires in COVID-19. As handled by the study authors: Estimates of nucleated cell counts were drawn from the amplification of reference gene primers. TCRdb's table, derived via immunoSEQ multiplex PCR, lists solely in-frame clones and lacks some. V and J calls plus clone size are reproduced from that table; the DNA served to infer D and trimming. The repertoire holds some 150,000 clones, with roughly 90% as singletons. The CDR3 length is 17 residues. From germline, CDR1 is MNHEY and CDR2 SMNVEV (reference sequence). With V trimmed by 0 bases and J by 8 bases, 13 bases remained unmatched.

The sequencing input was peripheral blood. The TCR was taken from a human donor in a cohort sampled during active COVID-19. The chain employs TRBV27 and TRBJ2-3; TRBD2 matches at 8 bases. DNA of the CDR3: TGTGCCAGCAGTTTATCGTGGGTAGCGGGGTCGGGTCCTACGCAGTATTTT. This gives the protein CASSLSWVAGSGPTQYF.